Listed below are T cell receptor beta chains from one sample, sequenced in a study of blood T cell repertoires in COVID-19. Sequencing used immunoSEQ multiplex PCR; TCRdb keeps in-frame clones, though not all of them. In the table there are about 100,000 clones, around 87% of which are singletons. The sequenced sample was peripheral blood. These receptors were taken from a woman aged 25 to 39 with acute or convalescent COVID-19. CDR3s include the opening cysteine and the closing phenylalanine or tryptophan. D genes are given only for firm matches. Some rows have no size entry. The others give once, few or many, or a class for an expanded clone.

v_call: TRBV5-4
d_call: NA
clone_size: NA
j_call: TRBJ1-2
cdr3_aa: CASSRGGNYGYTF
cdr3_nt: TGTGCCAGCAGCCGCGGAGGCAACTATGGCTACACCTTC

v_call: TRBV11-3
d_call: NA
clone_size: NA
j_call: TRBJ2-7
cdr3_aa: CASSLHQGSYEQYF
cdr3_nt: TGTGCCAGCAGCTTACATCAGGGCTCCTACGAGCAGTACTTC

v_call: TRBV5-1
d_call: NA
clone_size: NA
j_call: TRBJ2-7
cdr3_aa: CASSPTGLGTYEQYF
cdr3_nt: TGCGCCAGCAGCCCAACGGGATTGGGAACCTACGAGCAGTACTTC

v_call: TRBV2
d_call: TRBD2
clone_size: many
j_call: TRBJ2-7
cdr3_aa: CASSEAQLAGYEQYF
cdr3_nt: TGTGCCAGCAGTGAAGCGCAACTAGCGGGGTACGAGCAGTACTTC

v_call: TRBV6-6
d_call: NA
clone_size: NA
j_call: TRBJ1-2
cdr3_aa: CASRPGSYYGYTF
cdr3_nt: TGTGCCAGCAGGCCGGGTTCTTACTATGGCTACACCTTC

v_call: TRBV30
d_call: NA
clone_size: NA
j_call: TRBJ1-1
cdr3_aa: CAWSAQGRGNTEAFF
cdr3_nt: TGTGCCTGGAGTGCCCAGGGGAGAGGGAACACTGAAGCTTTCTTT

v_call: TRBV29-1
d_call: TRBD2
clone_size: NA
j_call: TRBJ2-3
cdr3_aa: CSVEDWLAGGDLSTDTQYF
cdr3_nt: TGCAGCGTTGAGGATTGGCTAGCGGGGGGAGACCTGAGTACAGATACGCAGTATTTT

v_call: TRBV5-1
d_call: NA
clone_size: NA
j_call: TRBJ2-7
cdr3_aa: CASSLELGGYEQYF
cdr3_nt: TGCGCCAGCAGCTTGGAATTAGGGGGATACGAGCAGTACTTC

v_call: TRBV4-1
d_call: NA
clone_size: NA
j_call: TRBJ1-6
cdr3_aa: CASSQVKGVTYNSPLHF
cdr3_nt: TGCGCCAGCAGCCAAGTTAAGGGGGTGACCTATAATTCACCCCTCCACTTT

v_call: TRBV7-3
d_call: TRBD1
clone_size: few
j_call: TRBJ2-3
cdr3_aa: CASSSGQGATDTQYF
cdr3_nt: TGTGCCAGCAGCTCGGGACAGGGTGCGACAGATACGCAGTATTTT

v_call: TRBV10-3
d_call: NA
clone_size: NA
j_call: TRBJ1-3
cdr3_aa: CAIREPGTVSGNTIYF
cdr3_nt: TGTGCCATCAGGGAACCGGGAACCGTTTCTGGAAACACCATATATTTT

v_call: TRBV30
d_call: NA
clone_size: few
j_call: TRBJ1-5
cdr3_aa: CAWSVRVNQPQHF
cdr3_nt: TGTGCCTGGAGTGTACGGGTTAATCAGCCCCAGCATTTT

v_call: TRBV7-9
d_call: TRBD1
clone_size: NA
j_call: TRBJ1-3
cdr3_aa: CASRQMTGAPGNTIYF
cdr3_nt: TGTGCCAGCAGGCAGATGACAGGGGCCCCTGGAAACACCATATATTTT

v_call: TRBV12-3/TRBV12-4
d_call: NA
clone_size: NA
j_call: TRBJ2-7
cdr3_aa: CASRGDYEQYF
cdr3_nt: TGTGCCAGCAGAGGGGATTACGAGCAGTACTTC

v_call: TRBV19
d_call: TRBD1
clone_size: NA
j_call: TRBJ2-7
cdr3_aa: CASSLHPGQGFPEQYF
cdr3_nt: TGTGCCAGTAGTCTCCATCCGGGACAGGGGTTCCCGGAGCAGTACTTC

v_call: TRBV15
d_call: NA
clone_size: once
j_call: TRBJ1-4
cdr3_aa: CATSSWGGEKLFF
cdr3_nt: TGTGCCACCAGCAGTTGGGGAGGTGAAAAACTGTTTTTT

v_call: TRBV7-2
d_call: NA
clone_size: NA
j_call: TRBJ2-7
cdr3_aa: CASSSHPPRNEQYF
cdr3_nt: TGTGCCAGCAGCTCCCACCCCCCTAGAAACGAGCAGTACTTC

v_call: TRBV5-6
d_call: TRBD1
clone_size: NA
j_call: TRBJ1-3
cdr3_aa: CASSLGDRGPSGNTIYF
cdr3_nt: TGTGCCAGCAGCTTGGGGGACAGGGGCCCCTCTGGAAACACCATATATTTT

v_call: TRBV4-1
d_call: TRBD1
clone_size: NA
j_call: TRBJ1-5
cdr3_aa: CASSSTGGSNQPQHF
cdr3_nt: TGCGCCAGCAGCTCAACAGGGGGCTCCAATCAGCCCCAGCATTTT

v_call: TRBV2
d_call: TRBD1
clone_size: NA
j_call: TRBJ1-1
cdr3_aa: CASRELQGGNTEAFF
cdr3_nt: TGTGCCAGCAGGGAATTACAGGGGGGGAACACTGAAGCTTTCTTT

v_call: TRBV28
d_call: NA
clone_size: NA
j_call: TRBJ1-1
cdr3_aa: CASSAPGGARTEAFF
cdr3_nt: TGTGCCAGCAGTGCTCCTGGGGGGGCAAGGACTGAAGCTTTCTTT

v_call: TRBV2
d_call: NA
clone_size: NA
j_call: TRBJ1-2
cdr3_aa: CASSEAGGRGGYTF
cdr3_nt: TGTGCCAGCAGTGAAGCGGGAGGGAGAGGCGGCTACACCTTC

v_call: TRBV12-3/TRBV12-4
d_call: NA
clone_size: NA
j_call: TRBJ1-4
cdr3_aa: CASSLSNEKLFF
cdr3_nt: TGTGCCAGCAGTCTGAGTAATGAAAAACTGTTTTTT

v_call: TRBV6-6
d_call: TRBD1
clone_size: NA
j_call: TRBJ1-1
cdr3_aa: CASSYSDRLNTEAFF
cdr3_nt: TGTGCCAGCAGTTACTCGGACAGGCTGAACACTGAAGCTTTCTTT

v_call: TRBV6-1
d_call: NA
clone_size: NA
j_call: TRBJ1-1
cdr3_aa: CASSETGFATEAFF
cdr3_nt: TGTGCCAGCAGTGAAACAGGTTTCGCCACTGAAGCTTTCTTT

v_call: TRBV7-8
d_call: NA
clone_size: once
j_call: TRBJ1-1
cdr3_aa: CASSRPPGGTNTEAFF
cdr3_nt: TGTGCCAGCAGCCGCCCTCCCGGAGGGACGAACACTGAAGCTTTCTTT

v_call: TRBV5-4
d_call: NA
clone_size: NA
j_call: TRBJ2-7
cdr3_aa: CASSLRGFEEQYF
cdr3_nt: TGTGCCAGCAGCTTGCGCGGGTTCGAGGAGCAGTACTTC

v_call: TRBV7-9
d_call: TRBD2
clone_size: NA
j_call: TRBJ2-1
cdr3_aa: CASSPRGASYNEQFF
cdr3_nt: TGTGCCAGCAGCCCGCGGGGGGCCTCCTACAATGAGCAGTTCTTC

v_call: TRBV19
d_call: NA
clone_size: NA
j_call: TRBJ2-7
cdr3_aa: CASSMSSSSAYEQYF
cdr3_nt: TGTGCCAGTAGTATGTCCAGTAGTAGCGCCTACGAGCAGTACTTC

v_call: TRBV28
d_call: NA
clone_size: few
j_call: TRBJ2-7
cdr3_aa: CASSSADSTYEQYF
cdr3_nt: TGTGCCAGCAGTTCAGCTGACAGCACCTACGAGCAGTACTTC

v_call: TRBV6-6
d_call: NA
clone_size: NA
j_call: TRBJ2-3
cdr3_aa: CASRSGLSTDTQYF
cdr3_nt: TGTGCCAGCAGATCGGGACTCTCTACAGATACGCAGTATTTT

v_call: TRBV18
d_call: NA
clone_size: few
j_call: TRBJ1-5
cdr3_aa: CASSPPGGRDQPQHF
cdr3_nt: TGTGCCAGCTCACCACCGGGAGGTCGGGATCAGCCCCAGCATTTT

v_call: TRBV5-1
d_call: NA
clone_size: NA
j_call: TRBJ2-6
cdr3_aa: CASSLGSSGANVLTF
cdr3_nt: TGCGCCAGCAGCTTGGGGAGCTCTGGGGCCAACGTCCTGACTTTC

v_call: TRBV9
d_call: TRBD1
clone_size: NA
j_call: TRBJ2-7
cdr3_aa: CASSRDSYEQYF
cdr3_nt: TGTGCCAGCAGTAGGGACAGTTACGAGCAGTACTTC

v_call: TRBV5-1
d_call: TRBD1
clone_size: NA
j_call: TRBJ2-2
cdr3_aa: CASSLGGTGSTGELFF
cdr3_nt: TGCGCCAGCAGCTTGGGTGGGACAGGGTCCACCGGGGAGCTGTTTTTT

v_call: TRBV28
d_call: NA
clone_size: NA
j_call: TRBJ2-2
cdr3_aa: CASFGQNTGELFF
cdr3_nt: TGTGCCAGCTTCGGACAGAACACCGGGGAGCTGTTTTTT

v_call: TRBV14
d_call: NA
clone_size: NA
j_call: TRBJ1-2
cdr3_aa: CASSPGPGRYGYTF
cdr3_nt: TGTGCCAGCAGCCCGGGACCTGGGAGGTATGGCTACACCTTC

v_call: TRBV6-5
d_call: TRBD1
clone_size: NA
j_call: TRBJ1-6
cdr3_aa: CASSSGTANSPLHF
cdr3_nt: TGTGCCAGCAGCTCCGGGACAGCCAATTCACCCCTCCACTTT

v_call: TRBV10-3
d_call: TRBD1
clone_size: NA
j_call: TRBJ2-5
cdr3_aa: CAISGTVQETQYF
cdr3_nt: TGTGCCATCAGCGGGACAGTCCAAGAGACCCAGTACTTC

v_call: TRBV6-1
d_call: NA
clone_size: NA
j_call: TRBJ2-7
cdr3_aa: CASSDVVAILYEQYF
cdr3_nt: TGTGCCAGCAGTGACGTCGTAGCCATCCTTTACGAGCAGTACTTC

v_call: TRBV3-1/TRBV3-2
d_call: TRBD1
clone_size: NA
j_call: TRBJ2-1
cdr3_aa: CASSHDRGGHPEQFF
cdr3_nt: TGTGCCAGCAGCCACGACAGGGGTGGGCATCCTGAGCAGTTCTTC

v_call: TRBV20-1
d_call: NA
clone_size: few
j_call: TRBJ2-3
cdr3_aa: CSAGPTDTQYF
cdr3_nt: TGCAGTGCGGGGCCGACAGATACGCAGTATTTT

v_call: TRBV27
d_call: TRBD1
clone_size: NA
j_call: TRBJ1-4
cdr3_aa: CASSSVMTGYNEKLFF
cdr3_nt: TGTGCCAGCAGTTCGGTAATGACAGGGTATAATGAAAAACTGTTTTTT

v_call: TRBV4-2
d_call: NA
clone_size: NA
j_call: TRBJ1-4
cdr3_aa: CASSPTDRQNEKLFF
cdr3_nt: TGTGCCAGCAGCCCAACCGACAGACAGAATGAAAAACTGTTTTTT

v_call: TRBV7-8
d_call: TRBD2
clone_size: NA
j_call: TRBJ2-3
cdr3_aa: CASSLLLAGGSSKQYF
cdr3_nt: TGTGCCAGCAGCTTATTACTAGCGGGGGGCTCATCTAAACAGTATTTT

v_call: TRBV12-1
d_call: NA
clone_size: NA
j_call: TRBJ1-6
cdr3_aa: CASSFQGHYNSPLHF
cdr3_nt: TGTGCCAGCAGCTTCCAGGGCCACTATAATTCACCCCTCCACTTT

v_call: TRBV29-1
d_call: TRBD2
clone_size: NA
j_call: TRBJ2-5
cdr3_aa: CSVDGTSGGSETQYF
cdr3_nt: TGCAGCGTTGATGGGACTAGCGGGGGGAGTGAGACCCAGTACTTC

v_call: TRBV5-5
d_call: TRBD1
clone_size: NA
j_call: TRBJ1-5
cdr3_aa: CASSRGQGANQPQHF
cdr3_nt: TGTGCCAGCAGCCGGGGACAGGGGGCAAATCAGCCCCAGCATTTT

v_call: TRBV30
d_call: NA
clone_size: few
j_call: TRBJ1-2
cdr3_aa: CAWSVSYGYTF
cdr3_nt: TGTGCCTGGAGTGTCAGCTATGGCTACACCTTC

v_call: TRBV9
d_call: TRBD2
clone_size: NA
j_call: TRBJ2-3
cdr3_aa: CASSVVGGSTDTQYF
cdr3_nt: TGTGCCAGCAGCGTAGTCGGGGGGAGCACAGATACGCAGTATTTT

v_call: TRBV4-2
d_call: NA
clone_size: few
j_call: TRBJ1-1
cdr3_aa: CASSQDKTPRGTEAFF
cdr3_nt: TGTGCCAGCAGCCAAGATAAAACACCCCGGGGCACTGAAGCTTTCTTT

v_call: TRBV19
d_call: NA
clone_size: NA
j_call: TRBJ2-3
cdr3_aa: CASSIGEARDTQYF
cdr3_nt: TGTGCCAGTAGTATAGGAGAAGCACGGGATACGCAGTATTTT

v_call: TRBV3-1/TRBV3-2
d_call: NA
clone_size: NA
j_call: TRBJ1-4
cdr3_aa: CASSHQGMLNEKLFF
cdr3_nt: TGTGCCAGCAGCCATCAGGGGATGCTGAATGAAAAACTGTTTTTT

v_call: TRBV5-1
d_call: NA
clone_size: NA
j_call: TRBJ2-1
cdr3_aa: CASSSTRLLGATGLNEQFF
cdr3_nt: TGCGCCAGCAGCTCCACACGGCTCCTGGGGGCGACAGGACTGAATGAGCAGTTCTTC

v_call: TRBV28
d_call: TRBD2
clone_size: NA
j_call: TRBJ2-3
cdr3_aa: CASRPGLAADTQYF
cdr3_nt: TGTGCCAGCAGACCGGGACTAGCGGCAGATACGCAGTATTTT

v_call: TRBV19
d_call: TRBD1
clone_size: NA
j_call: TRBJ1-5
cdr3_aa: CASSIRTGADGNQPQHF
cdr3_nt: TGTGCCAGTAGTATAAGGACAGGGGCCGATGGCAATCAGCCCCAGCATTTT